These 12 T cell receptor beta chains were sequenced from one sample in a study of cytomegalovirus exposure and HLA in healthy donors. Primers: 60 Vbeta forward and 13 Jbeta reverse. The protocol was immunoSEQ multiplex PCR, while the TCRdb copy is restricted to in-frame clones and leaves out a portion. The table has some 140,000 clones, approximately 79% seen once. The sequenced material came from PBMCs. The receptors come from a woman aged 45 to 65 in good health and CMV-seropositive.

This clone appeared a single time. CDR3 bases: TGTGCCAGCAGATGGGGGGGGAGCTCCTACAATGAGCAGTTCTTC. Its translation: CASRWGGSSYNEQFF. The V and J genes are TRBV27 and TRBJ2-1; TRBD2 matches at 7 bases. Germline V gives CDR1 MNHEY, CDR2 SMNVEV (reference sequence). The CDR3 spans 15 residues. J was trimmed by 0 bases and V by 6 bases; bases with no gene match: 5.

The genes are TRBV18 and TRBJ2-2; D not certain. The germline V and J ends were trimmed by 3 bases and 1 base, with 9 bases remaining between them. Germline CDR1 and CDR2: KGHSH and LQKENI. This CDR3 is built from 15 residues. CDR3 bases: TGTGCCAGCTCACCCATCCAGGAGAACACCGGGGAGCTGTTTTTT. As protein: CASSPIQENTGELFF.

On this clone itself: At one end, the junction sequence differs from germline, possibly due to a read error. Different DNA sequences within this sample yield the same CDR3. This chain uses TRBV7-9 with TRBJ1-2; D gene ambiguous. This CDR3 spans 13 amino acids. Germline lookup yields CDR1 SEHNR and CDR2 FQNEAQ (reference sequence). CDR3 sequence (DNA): TGCGCCAGCACGGGGAATCGGGACTATGGCTACACCTTC. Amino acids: CASTGNRDYGYTF. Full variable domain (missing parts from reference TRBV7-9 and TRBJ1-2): DTGVSQNPRHKITKRGQNVTFRCDPISEHNRLYWYRQTLGQGPEFLTYFQNEAQLEKSRLLSDRFSAERPKGSFSTLEIQRTEQGDSAMYLCASTGNRDYGYTFGSGTRLTVV.

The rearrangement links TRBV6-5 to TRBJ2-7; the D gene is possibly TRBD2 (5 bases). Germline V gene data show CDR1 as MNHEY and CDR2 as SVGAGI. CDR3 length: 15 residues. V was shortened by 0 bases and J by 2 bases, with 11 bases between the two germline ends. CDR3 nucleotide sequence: TGTGCCAGCAGTTACTCCGGGAAGGGAACCTACGAGCAGTACTTC. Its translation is CASSYSGKGTYEQYF.

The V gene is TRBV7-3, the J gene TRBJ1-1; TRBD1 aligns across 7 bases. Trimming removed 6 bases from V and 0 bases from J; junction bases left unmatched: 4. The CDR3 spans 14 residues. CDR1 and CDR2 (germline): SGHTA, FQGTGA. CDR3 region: CASSRQGVNTEAFF. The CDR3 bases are TGTGCCAGCAGTAGGCAGGGGGTGAACACTGAAGCTTTCTTT.

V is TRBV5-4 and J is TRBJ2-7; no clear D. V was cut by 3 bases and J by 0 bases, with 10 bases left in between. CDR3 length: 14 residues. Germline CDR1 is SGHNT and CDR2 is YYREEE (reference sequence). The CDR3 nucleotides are TGTGCCAGCAGCTCACACGATACCTCCTACGAGCAGTACTTC. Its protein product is CASSSHDTSYEQYF. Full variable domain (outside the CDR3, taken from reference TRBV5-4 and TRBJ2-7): ETGVTQSPTHLIKTRGQQVTLRCSSQSGHNTVSWYQQALGQGPQFIFQYYREEENGRGNFPPRFSGLQFPNYSSELNVNALELDDSALYLCASSSHDTSYEQYFGPGTRLTVT.

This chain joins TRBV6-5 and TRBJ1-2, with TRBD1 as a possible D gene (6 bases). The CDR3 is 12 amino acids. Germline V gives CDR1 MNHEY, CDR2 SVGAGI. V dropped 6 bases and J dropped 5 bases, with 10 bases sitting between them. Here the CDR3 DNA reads TGTGCCAGCAGCCCAACAGGGTATGGCTACACCTTC. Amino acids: CASSPTGYGYTF.

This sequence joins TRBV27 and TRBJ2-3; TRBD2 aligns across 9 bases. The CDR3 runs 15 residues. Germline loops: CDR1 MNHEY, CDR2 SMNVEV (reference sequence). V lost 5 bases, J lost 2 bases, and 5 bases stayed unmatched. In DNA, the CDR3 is TGTGCCAGCAGTGCCGGGACTAGCCTCACAGATACGCAGTATTTT. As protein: CASSAGTSLTDTQYF.

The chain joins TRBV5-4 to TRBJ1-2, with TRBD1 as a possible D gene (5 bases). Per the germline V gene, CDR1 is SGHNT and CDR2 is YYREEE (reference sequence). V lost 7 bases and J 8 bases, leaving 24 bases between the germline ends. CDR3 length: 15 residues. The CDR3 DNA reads TGTGCCAGCGCGGCGCTGGCGGGGGGTGAGGGGGGCTACACCTTC. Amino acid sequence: CASAALAGGEGGYTF.

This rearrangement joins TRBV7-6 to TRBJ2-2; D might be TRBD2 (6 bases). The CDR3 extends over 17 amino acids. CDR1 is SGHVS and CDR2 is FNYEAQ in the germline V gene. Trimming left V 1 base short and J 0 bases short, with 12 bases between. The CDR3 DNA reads TGTGCCAGCAGCTTAGGCGCGACTAGGGCGAACACCGGGGAGCTGTTTTTT. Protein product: CASSLGATRANTGELFF.

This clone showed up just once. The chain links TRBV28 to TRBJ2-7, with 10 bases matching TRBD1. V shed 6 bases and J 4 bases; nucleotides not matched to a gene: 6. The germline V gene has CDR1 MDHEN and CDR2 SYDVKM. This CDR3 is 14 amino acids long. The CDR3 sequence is CASRTGTGVYEQYF. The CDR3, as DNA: TGTGCCAGCAGGACCGGGACAGGGGTGTACGAGCAGTACTTC.

The CDR3 spells CASSSQGSVPNYGYTF. The CDR3, as DNA: TGTGCCAGCAGTTCCCAGGGGTCGGTGCCTAACTATGGCTACACCTTC. This chain uses TRBV6-6 with TRBJ1-2, with D perhaps matching TRBD1 (6 bases). Germline V CDR1 and CDR2: MNHNY, SVGAGI (reference sequence). V was cut by 4 bases and J by 0 bases, with 15 bases left in between. This CDR3 comprises 16 residues.